The source of this T cell receptor beta chain is a study of lymphopenia after photon versus proton radiotherapy. Findings and limits, study-wide: Only patients who died were analyzed for survival; proton advantage is unproven.

As to this clone: Its target is not known.

The protocol was immunoSEQ multiplex PCR, while the TCRdb copy is restricted to in-frame clones and leaves out a portion. The data contain around 150,000 clones, around nine tenths of them singletons. The TCR was taken from a man aged 50 to 60 with gastric cancer. The sequencing used peripheral blood, collected from a patient treated with photon-based radiotherapy.

CDR3 DNA sequence: TGTGCCAGCAGCCAAGATTTGGGAATCAACTATGGCTACACCTTC. Encoded protein: CASSQDLGINYGYTF. The rearrangement uses TRBV14 and TRBJ1-2; D not certain. Germline CDR1 reads SGHDN; CDR2 reads FVKESK. The CDR3 is 15 residues long. V lost 0 bases and J 2 bases, leaving 10 bases between the germline ends.